This note documents a single T cell receptor beta chain sequence. Its target is not known. CD4+CD25+CD127- Tregs, CD4+CD25- non-Tregs, CD4 and CD8 cells were sorted. Libraries were prepared by immunoSEQ multiplex PCR; TCRdb keeps only in-frame clonotypes and omits some of them. The sample includes tens of thousands of clones, approximately 92% seen only once; the top ten take roughly 5%. The V and J ends lost 4 bases and 6 bases, in that order; junction bases with no gene match: 20. This CDR3 is 19 amino acids long. Germline loops: CDR1 LNHDA, CDR2 SQIVND (reference sequence). The sample belongs to a study of Tregs in tolerant kidney transplant recipients. Findings and limits, study-wide: The small number of patients limits these findings pending further validation. No direct test of biological reproducibility was done here. Tregs expanded with activated donor B cells seemed most donor-specific.

Sequencing was done on a sample of CD8+ T cells from blood. This TCR was recovered from a human donor in good health. The rearrangement uses TRBV19 and TRBJ1-5; 8 positions agree with TRBD1. The CDR3: CASSTFNILDRVFGQPQHF. CDR3 coding DNA: TGTGCCAGTAGTACCTTCAACATTCTGGACAGGGTATTCGGTCAGCCCCAGCATTTT.